One sample yielded the 19 T cell receptor beta chains listed below, sequenced in a study of T cells in Graves' hyperthyroidism and ophthalmopathy (dated 2019 in TCRdb). Library preparation employed multiplex PCR. The data were produced on an Illumina HiSeq 2000. The TCR beta CDR3 regions were amplified from the RNA transcripts. For the first round of RT-PCR on the TCR CDR3, the HTBI primer set was used together with the Qiagen OneStep RT-PCR kit. TCRdb cleaned the public reads at Q25 with fastp, built clones with MiXCR and kept in-frame beta chains. When rows share a CDR3 protein, they turn into one entry using the most common DNA and genes. A total of about 260,000 distinct CDR3 sequences appear in this sample, about 20% of them only once. The ten most abundant clones make up approximately 60% of the sample. The sequenced material came from blood. The receptors derive from a man aged 25 to 40 with Graves' ophthalmopathy.

This clonotype was seen many times. The chain recombines TRBV11-2 with TRBJ2-2; possible D gene TRBD1, 6 bases. This CDR3 contains 15 residues. CDR1 is SGHAT, CDR2 FQNNGV, per germline. Trimming removed 4 bases at V and 5 bases at J, with 14 bases between. The DNA for the CDR3 is TGTGCCAGCAGCTCTACTACAGGGATGACCGGGGAGCTGTTTTTT. This codes for CASSSTTGMTGELFF.

This clonotype was recorded at least ten times. The chain recombines TRBV6-1 with TRBJ1-2; D is uncertain. CDR3 length: 11 amino acids. Deletions cut 5 bases from V and 4 bases from J, with 5 bases between. Germline V gene data show CDR1 as MNHNS and CDR2 as SASEGT. The CDR3 sequence: CASSLLYGYTF. In DNA, the CDR3 is TGTGCCAGCAGTCTCCTCTATGGCTACACCTTC.

This clonotype was seen a handful of times. The chain recombines TRBV7-8 with TRBJ2-3, with D perhaps TRBD1 (7 bases). V lost 4 bases, J lost 3 bases, and 14 bases lay in between. Germline CDR1 is SGHVS and CDR2 is FQNEAQ. The CDR3 runs to 15 residues. The CDR3 is CASSSDRAGTDTQYF. CDR3 in DNA: TGTGCCAGCAGCTCCGACAGGGCGGGAACAGATACGCAGTATTTT.

The chain links TRBV3-1 to TRBJ2-7; tentatively, D is TRBD1 (6 bases). This CDR3 comprises 14 residues. Germline lookup yields CDR1 LGHDT and CDR2 YNNKEL (reference sequence). V shed 3 bases and J shed 3 bases, with 12 bases lying between them. The CDR3 reads CASSHASQGYEQYF. The DNA of the CDR3 is TGTGCCAGCAGCCATGCATCACAGGGCTACGAGCAGTACTTC.

In this sample, this clonotype turned up a few times. The chain recombines TRBV7-9 with TRBJ1-4, with 7 bases aligning to TRBD1. Germline loops: CDR1 SEHNR, CDR2 FQNEAQ (reference sequence). The CDR3 totals 13 residues. The V and J ends lost 5 bases and 10 bases, in that order; junction bases with no gene match: 7. The CDR3 is CASSPAGGGKLFF. In DNA, the CDR3 is TGTGCCAGCAGCCCGGCAGGGGGAGGAAAACTGTTTTTT.

This sequence joins TRBV2 and TRBJ1-2, with 11 positions matching TRBD1. The CDR3 runs 16 residues. The J segment lost 7 bases and the V segment lost 7 bases, leaving 14 bases of the junction unmatched. Germline assignment: CDR1 SNHLY and CDR2 FYNNEI. The CDR3 DNA sequence: TGTGCCAGCATCGGAAACCCGGGACAGGGGGTAGCTGGCTACACCTTC. This gives the protein CASIGNPGQGVAGYTF. Using reference TRBV2 and TRBJ1-2 for the parts outside the CDR3, the full variable domain is EPEVTQTPSHQVTQMGQEVILRCVPISNHLYFYWYRQILGQKVEFLVSFYNNEISEKSEIFDDQFSVERPDGSNFTLKIRSTKLEDSAMYFCASIGNPGQGVAGYTFGSGTRLTVV.

In this sample, this clonotype turned up many times. V usage is TRBV7-2 and J usage is TRBJ1-1; D ambiguous. V was cut by 5 bases and J by 8 bases, with 12 bases left in between. Germline loops: CDR1 SGHTA, CDR2 FQGNSA. The CDR3 spans 12 residues. CDR3: CASSRGFGEAFF. In nucleotides, the CDR3 is TGTGCCAGCAGCCGAGGGTTTGGAGAAGCTTTCTTT.

At least ten counts were recorded for this clonotype. The CDR3 DNA reads as TGTGCCAGCAGCGGACTAGCGGGAGGATACAATGAGCAGTTCTTC. Translation: CASSGLAGGYNEQFF. The chain combines TRBV7-9 with TRBJ2-1, with 14 positions matching TRBD2. Germline CDR1 SEHNR, CDR2 FQNEAQ (reference sequence). J gave up 4 bases and V 5 bases, and 1 base lay outside the gene matches. The CDR3 loop spans 15 amino acids.

The genes are TRBV11-1 and TRBJ2-3; TRBD2 aligns across 13 bases. V shed 3 bases, J shed 5 bases, and the junction held 5 bases outside the gene matches. Germline loops: CDR1 SGHAT, CDR2 FQDESV (reference sequence). The CDR3 consists of 16 residues. This chain's CDR3 is CASSLTGLAGVDTQYF. CDR3 DNA: TGTGCCAGCAGCTTGACAGGACTAGCGGGAGTAGATACGCAGTATTTT.

This clonotype was picked up many times. The chain employs TRBV20-1 and TRBJ1-1; D gene uncertain. Germline V gives CDR1 DFQATT, CDR2 SNEGSKA (reference sequence). The V end lost 0 bases, the J end lost 3 bases, and 23 bases lay between the germline ends. This CDR3 has 18 amino acids. For the CDR3, the DNA is TGCAGTGCTAGAGACCCCTCTCTCGAAGGAGCAGTTCACACTGAAGCTTTCTTT. It yields the protein CSARDPSLEGAVHTEAFF.

The chain carries TRBV12-3 or TRBV12-4 and TRBJ1-1; D possibly corresponds to TRBD1 (6 bases). Trimming pared 6 bases from V and 6 bases from J, leaving 17 bases between. The CDR3 contains 14 residues. CDR3 nucleotide sequence: TGTGCCAGCAGGCCCGAGAGGGGGACGGCTGAAGCTTTCTTT. Translating gives CASRPERGTAEAFF.

This clonotype turned up a few times. The chain couples TRBV27 to TRBJ1-2, with D possibly matching TRBD1 (6 bases). The CDR3 covers 15 residues. The germline CDR1 and CDR2 sequences are MNHEY and SMNVEV (reference sequence). Trimming stripped 2 bases from V and 2 bases from J, with 12 bases between. This CDR3 is CASSLTQGGNYGYTF. In DNA form, the CDR3 reads TGTGCCAGCAGTTTAACACAGGGCGGGAACTATGGCTACACCTTC.

V gene TRBV18 combines with J gene TRBJ2-5; 8 bases map to TRBD2. The V segment lost 4 bases and the J segment 2 bases; nucleotides outside the gene matches: 15. The CDR3 spans 18 residues. Germline assignment: CDR1 KGHSH and CDR2 LQKENI. DNA for the CDR3: TGTGCCAGCTCACGCCTTCGGAGCAGCGGGAGCCAACAAGAGACCCAGTACTTC. This translates into CASSRLRSSGSQQETQYF.

This clonotype was seen a single time. The rearrangement joins TRBV24-1 to TRBJ1-1; D is unresolved. V lost 7 bases and J 6 bases, leaving 14 bases between the germline ends. CDR3 length: 13 amino acids. Germline V gene lookup returns CDR1 KGHDR and CDR2 SFDVKD. CDR3 protein: CATRPTRTPEAFF. CDR3 coding DNA: TGTGCCACCAGACCGACGCGGACCCCTGAAGCTTTCTTT.

The V gene is TRBV30, the J gene TRBJ2-6, with TRBD2 as a possible D gene (6 bases). The V end was cut by 5 bases, the J end by 1 base, with 12 bases between. Germline V lookup: CDR1 GTSNPN, CDR2 SVGIG (reference sequence). CDR3 size: 15 residues. Here the CDR3 reads CAWGRGSSGANVLTF. The CDR3 region has the DNA TGTGCCTGGGGGCGGGGAAGTTCTGGGGCCAACGTCCTGACTTTC. Looking up the rest from reference TRBV30 and TRBJ2-6 gives the full variable domain: SQTIHQWPATLVQPVGSPLSLECTVEGTSNPNLYWYRQAAGRGLQLLFYSVGIGQISSEVPQNLSASRPQDRQFILSSKKLLLSDSGFYLCAWGRGSSGANVLTFGAGSRLTVL.

The chain uses TRBV27 and TRBJ2-6; D perhaps matches TRBD1 (5 bases). Germline CDR1 and CDR2: MNHEY and SMNVEV (reference sequence). With 4 bases removed from V and 4 bases from J, the gap between germline ends came to 17 bases. The length of the CDR3 is 17 residues. In DNA, the CDR3 is TGTGCCAGCAGTTCGGACACGCAGTTAGCCGGGGCCAACGTCCTGACTTTC. It is translated as CASSSDTQLAGANVLTF.

At least ten counts were recorded for this clonotype. This chain joins TRBV12-3 or TRBV12-4 and TRBJ2-5, with no clear D. The V gene lost 6 bases and the J gene lost 3 bases, with 14 bases spanning the gap. This CDR3 contains 14 residues. The CDR3 region is CASSLWAEKETQYF. The CDR3 region has the DNA TGTGCCAGCAGCCTATGGGCGGAAAAAGAGACCCAGTACTTC.

This clonotype has ten or more counts. This chain joins TRBV28 and TRBJ2-7; 9 positions agree with TRBD1. Germline V gene sequence: CDR1 MDHEN, CDR2 SYDVKM. The CDR3 totals 15 residues. After removal of 4 bases from V and 4 bases from J, the junction contained 8 bases not matched to a gene. The CDR3 loop is CASSSPGTGLYEQYF. The DNA for the CDR3 is TGTGCCAGCAGTTCCCCCGGGACAGGGTTGTACGAGCAGTACTTC.

This clonotype was recorded at least ten times. This rearrangement joins TRBV12-3 or TRBV12-4 to TRBJ2-7; 9 nucleotides match TRBD2. The CDR3 runs 13 residues. V trimming: 4 bases; J trimming: 6 bases; junction bases outside the gene matches: 4. The DNA for the CDR3 is TGTGCCAGCAGTTCTCTAGCGGGATCCGAGCAGTACTTC. Its translation is CASSSLAGSEQYF.